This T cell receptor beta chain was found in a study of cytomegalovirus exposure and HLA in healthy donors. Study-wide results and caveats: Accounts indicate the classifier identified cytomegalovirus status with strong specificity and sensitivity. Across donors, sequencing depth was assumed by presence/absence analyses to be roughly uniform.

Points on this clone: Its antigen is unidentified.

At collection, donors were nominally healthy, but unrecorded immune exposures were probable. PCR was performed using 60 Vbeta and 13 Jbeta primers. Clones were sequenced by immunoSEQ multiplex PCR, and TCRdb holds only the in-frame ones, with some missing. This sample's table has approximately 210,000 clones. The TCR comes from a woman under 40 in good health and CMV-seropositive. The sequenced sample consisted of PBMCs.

CDR3: CASSQGSGANVLTF. The CDR3 DNA follows: TGCGCCAGCAGTCAGGGTTCTGGGGCCAACGTCCTGACTTTC. The chain joins TRBV10-1 to TRBJ2-6; a weak D match, TRBD1 (5 bases). The CDR3 has 14 residues. Trimming stripped 5 bases from V and 1 base from J, with 6 bases between. Germline assignment: CDR1 WNHNN and CDR2 SYGVQD (reference sequence).